The source of this T cell receptor beta chain is a study of blood T cell repertoires in COVID-19. CDR1 and CDR2 from the germline V gene are MNHEY and SMNVEV (reference sequence). V lost 4 bases and J lost 4, with 11 bases in between. This CDR3 comprises 13 residues. The data were produced by immunoSEQ multiplex PCR, yet TCRdb's version contains in-frame clones alone and is incomplete. The sample lists under 300,000 clones; around 80% were seen once. This TCR came from a woman younger than 35 with acute or convalescent COVID-19. The chain recombines TRBV27 with TRBJ2-7; D is perhaps TRBD2 (6 bases). Sequenced sample: peripheral blood. The CDR3: CASSSAGRYEQYF. CDR3 nucleotide sequence: TGTGCCAGCAGTTCCGCGGGGAGGTACGAGCAGTACTTC.